These T cell receptor beta chains were read from a single sample in a study of cytomegalovirus exposure and HLA in healthy donors. Repertoires were generated with immunoSEQ multiplex PCR, while TCRdb's copy carries only in-frame clones and drops some. Seen here are fewer than 200,000 clones, around 84% observed once, and the top ten hold 1.7%. Source material: PBMCs. These receptors were taken from a woman between 18 and 29 years old in good health and CMV-seronegative. The CDR3 runs from the conserved cysteine through the conserved F or W. The D gene is left open where the match is weak. Clone size is shown for a subset of rows, as once, few, many or a class of expanded clone.

TRBJ1-6 | . | . | TRBV21-1 | CASSMRDKSSYNSPLHF | TGTGCCAGCAGCATGAGAGACAAGAGCTCCTATAATTCACCCCTCCACTTT
TRBJ2-1 | . | . | TRBV30 | CAWSVERFEQFF | TGTGCCTGGAGTGTAGAGCGTTTCGAGCAGTTCTTC
TRBJ2-5 | TRBD2 | . | TRBV2 | CAKTGTGGETQYF | TGTGCCAAAACCGGGACGGGGGGAGAGACCCAGTACTTC
TRBJ1-2 | TRBD1 | . | TRBV6-1 | CAAGTGVNYGYTF | TGTGCCGCAGGGACAGGGGTTAACTATGGCTACACCTTC
TRBJ1-5 | TRBD1 | few | TRBV6-5 | CASSRTGSNQPQHF | TGTGCCAGCAGTCGGACAGGGAGCAATCAGCCCCAGCATTTT
TRBJ2-1 | TRBD2 | . | TRBV4-3 | CASSQDTTSGRFTNEQFF | TGCGCCAGCAGCCAAGATACAACTAGCGGGAGATTTACAAATGAGCAGTTCTTC
TRBJ2-1 | . | . | TRBV21-1 | CASSRTGVSYNEQFF | TGTGCCAGCAGTAGGACAGGTGTCTCCTACAATGAGCAGTTCTTC
TRBJ1-1 | TRBD1 | once | TRBV7-8 | CASSPKPGQGISEAFF | TGTGCCAGCAGCCCGAAGCCGGGACAGGGTATATCTGAAGCTTTCTTT
TRBJ1-1 | TRBD1 | . | TRBV18 | CASSPEGPGQVSRNTEAFF | TGTGCCAGCTCACCAGAAGGCCCGGGACAGGTGTCGAGGAACACTGAAGCTTTCTTT
TRBJ1-1 | . | few | TRBV6-6 | CASSKGLENTEAFF | TGTGCCAGCAGTAAGGGACTGGAGAACACTGAAGCTTTCTTT
TRBJ1-2 | TRBD1 | . | TRBV18 | CASSPRTGQDYGYTF | TGTGCCAGCTCACCCAGGACAGGGCAGGACTATGGCTACACCTTC
TRBJ2-1 | TRBD2 | once | TRBV7-2 | CASSFGLASNEQFF | TGTGCCAGCAGCTTCGGACTAGCGAGCAATGAGCAGTTCTTC
TRBJ1-1 | . | . | TRBV27 | CASSSDGVNTEAFF | TGTGCCAGCAGTTCGGACGGGGTGAACACTGAAGCTTTCTTT
TRBJ2-2 | TRBD1 | . | TRBV7-2 | CASSALDRPHTGELFF | TGTGCCAGCAGCGCATTGGACAGGCCTCACACCGGGGAGCTGTTTTTT
TRBJ2-5 | . | . | TRBV30 | CAWSVSWGGETQYF | TGTGCCTGGAGTGTCAGTTGGGGAGGAGAGACCCAGTACTTC
TRBJ1-5 | TRBD1 | once | TRBV7-2 | CASSLGQGAGQPQHF | TGTGCCAGCAGCTTGGGACAGGGGGCGGGTCAGCCCCAGCATTTT
TRBJ2-1 | TRBD1 | . | TRBV12-5 | CASGPPGQGAREQFF | TGTGCTAGTGGCCCCCCGGGACAGGGGGCGCGGGAGCAGTTCTTC
TRBJ1-1 | TRBD1 | few | TRBV30 | CAWSEGTGTEAFF | TGTGCCTGGAGTGAGGGGACAGGCACTGAAGCTTTCTTT
TRBJ2-7 | . | few | TRBV5-6 | CASSLGNRVYEQYF | TGTGCCAGCAGCTTAGGGAACAGGGTCTACGAGCAGTACTTC
TRBJ2-1 | . | . | TRBV6-5 | CASSLSGLTYNEQFF | TGTGCCAGCAGTCTCAGTGGACTTACCTACAATGAGCAGTTCTTC
TRBJ2-1 | TRBD2 | . | TRBV7-9 | CASSLDSGRANEQFF | TGTGCCAGCAGCCTCGATAGCGGGAGGGCGAATGAGCAGTTCTTC
TRBJ1-4 | . | . | TRBV14 | CASSQENEGLPEKLFF | TGTGCCAGCAGCCAAGAGAACGAGGGACTCCCTGAAAAACTGTTTTTT
TRBJ2-1 | TRBD2 | . | TRBV11-3 | CASSSLAGFYNEQFF | TGTGCCAGCAGCTCCCTAGCGGGTTTCTACAATGAGCAGTTCTTC
TRBJ2-1 | TRBD1 | . | TRBV27 | CASRRTGHGDNEQFF | TGTGCCAGCAGGCGGACAGGGCATGGGGACAATGAGCAGTTCTTC
TRBJ2-1 | TRBD2 | . | TRBV2 | CASCTGRLACEQFF | TGTGCCAGCTGCACCGGGAGACTAGCGTGTGAGCAGTTCTTC
TRBJ2-2 | . | . | TRBV7-2 | CASSYDQRDTGELFF | TGTGCCAGCAGCTACGACCAGCGGGACACCGGGGAGCTGTTTTTT
TRBJ1-2 | . | . | TRBV19 | CASSRRDTSNYGYTF | TGTGCCAGTAGCCGACGGGACACTTCTAACTATGGCTACACCTTC
TRBJ2-5 | TRBD1 | . | TRBV5-1 | CASGRGDRGGQETQYF | TGCGCCAGCGGCCGGGGAGACAGGGGGGGACAAGAGACCCAGTACTTC
TRBJ2-1 | . | . | TRBV6-5 | CASSYRTEYNEQFF | TGTGCCAGCAGTTACAGGACAGAGTACAATGAGCAGTTCTTC
TRBJ1-4 | TRBD1 | . | TRBV19 | CASRGLAEKLFF | TGTGCCTCCAGGGGGCTAGCCGAAAAACTGTTTTTT
TRBJ1-4 | . | few | TRBV5-1 | CASSLSSWGATNEKLFF | TGCGCCAGCAGCTTGTCATCGTGGGGCGCAACTAATGAAAAACTGTTTTTT
TRBJ2-2 | TRBD2 | . | TRBV19 | CASSPLAGRGGELFF | TGTGCCAGTAGTCCCCTAGCGGGGAGGGGTGGGGAGCTGTTTTTT
TRBJ1-3 | . | . | TRBV5-6 | CASSGGGAGNTIYF | TGTGCCAGCAGCGGAGGGGGGGCTGGAAACACCATATATTTT
TRBJ1-2 | . | . | TRBV25-1 | CASSEYRGADYGYTF | TGTGCCAGCAGTGAATATCGGGGGGCTGACTATGGCTACACCTTC
TRBJ1-2 | TRBD1 | . | TRBV19 | CASSAVTGTASNYGYTF | TGTGCCAGTAGTGCCGTCACCGGGACAGCATCTAACTATGGCTACACCTTC
TRBJ2-6 | . | . | TRBV30 | CAWTPGGANVLTF | TGTGCCTGGACTCCAGGAGGGGCCAACGTCCTGACTTTC
TRBJ1-2 | TRBD1 | once | TRBV27 | CASRPVQGDGYTF | TGTGCCAGCAGGCCAGTACAGGGGGATGGCTACACCTTC
TRBJ1-1 | TRBD1 | . | TRBV7-8 | CASSGGQGNRNTEAFF | TGTGCCAGCAGCGGGGGACAGGGGAATAGGAACACTGAAGCTTTCTTT
TRBJ1-5 | . | . | TRBV9 | CASSVGAGGLNQPQHF | TGTGCCAGCAGCGTAGGCGCGGGGGGCTTAAATCAGCCCCAGCATTTT
TRBJ1-6 | . | . | TRBV4-1 | CASSQDSASGGSPLHF | TGCGCCAGCAGCCAAGATTCCGCATCCGGAGGGTCACCCCTCCACTTT
TRBJ2-4 | . | . | TRBV7-2 | CASTTGIGNIQYF | TGTGCCAGCACAACAGGGATCGGCAACATTCAGTACTTC
TRBJ2-3 | . | . | TRBV28 | CASRGYQADTQYF | TGTGCCAGCAGGGGCTACCAGGCAGATACGCAGTATTTT
TRBJ2-1 | . | . | TRBV27 | CASSLFASDGDEQFF | TGTGCCAGCAGTTTATTCGCTAGCGACGGCGATGAGCAGTTCTTC
TRBJ2-7 | . | . | TRBV4-3 | CASSQDLAYEQYF | TGCGCCAGCAGCCAAGATCTAGCCTACGAGCAGTACTTC
TRBJ1-5 | . | . | TRBV18 | CASSPEGGASNQPQHF | TGTGCCAGCTCACCGGAGGGAGGGGCTTCCAATCAGCCCCAGCATTTT
TRBJ2-1 | . | . | TRBV7-2 | CASSLGVATYNEQFF | TGTGCCAGCAGCTTAGGGGTAGCTACCTACAATGAGCAGTTCTTC
TRBJ2-7 | TRBD1 | . | TRBV18 | CASSKTGTGVFEQYF | TGTGCCAGCTCAAAAACCGGGACAGGGGTATTCGAGCAGTACTTC
TRBJ2-3 | TRBD2 | . | TRBV9 | CASSVEVAGVTDTQYF | TGTGCCAGCAGCGTAGAGGTAGCGGGAGTCACAGATACGCAGTATTTT
TRBJ2-3 | TRBD2 | . | TRBV9 | CASSVEASGRWNTQYF | TGTGCCAGCAGCGTAGAGGCTAGCGGGAGGTGGAATACGCAGTATTTT